The sequence of this TCR beta chain was determined in a study of beta chain features in type 1 diabetes. Whole-study findings and limits: TCRB CDR3s from Type 1 diabetes patients were moderately but significantly shorter in all four CD4+ subsets.

Investigators reverse transcribed all isolated RNA, so they sequenced expressed TCRB transcripts. Measured with immunoSEQ multiplex PCR; TCRdb has only the in-frame clones, and not every one. The table shows hundreds of thousands of clones, with more than 13% occurring only once. This clone was seen a handful of times. Antigen unknown. This CDR3 has 16 amino acids. From germline, CDR1 is MDHEN and CDR2 SYDVKM. J lost 10 bases, V lost 6 bases, and 15 bases had no gene match. This clonotype originated in a man aged 30 to 39 with type 1 diabetes. Sequencing used naive CD4+ T cells from blood. The gene calls are TRBV28 and TRBJ2-3, with 11 bases aligning to TRBD1. CDR3 residues: CASRAIRDRGIDAQYF. The DNA of the CDR3 is TGTGCCAGCAGAGCAATCCGGGACAGGGGGATCGACGCGCAGTATTTT.